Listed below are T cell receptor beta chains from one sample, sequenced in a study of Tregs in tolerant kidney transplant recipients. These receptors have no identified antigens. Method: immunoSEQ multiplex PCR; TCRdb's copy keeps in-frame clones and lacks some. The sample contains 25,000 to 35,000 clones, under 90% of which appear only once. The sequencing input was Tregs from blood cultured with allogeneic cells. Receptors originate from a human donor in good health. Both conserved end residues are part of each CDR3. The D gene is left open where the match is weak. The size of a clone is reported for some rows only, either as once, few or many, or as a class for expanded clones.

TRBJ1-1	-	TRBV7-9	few	CASSFSGDTEAFF	TGTGCCAGCAGCTTCAGTGGGGACACTGAAGCTTTCTTT
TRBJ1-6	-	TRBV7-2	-	CASSYEKISPLHF	TGTGCCAGCAGCTACGAGAAGATCTCACCCCTCCACTTT
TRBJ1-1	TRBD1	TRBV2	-	CASKRQGVTEAFF	TGTGCCAGCAAACGACAGGGGGTAACTGAAGCTTTCTTT
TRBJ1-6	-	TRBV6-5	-	CASSYLGGNSPLHF	TGTGCCAGCAGTTACTTGGGGGGGAATTCACCCCTCCACTTT
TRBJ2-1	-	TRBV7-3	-	CASSSVQGRSEQFF	TGTGCCAGCAGCTCCGTACAGGGACGCAGTGAGCAGTTCTTC
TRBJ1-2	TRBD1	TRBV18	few	CASSPRQGRGIETRNNYGYTF	TGTGCCAGCTCTCCCCGACAGGGCCGAGGGATTGAGACCAGAAATAACTATGGCTACACCTTC
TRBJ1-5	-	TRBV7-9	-	CASSFSNQPQHF	TGTGCCAGCAGCTTCAGTAATCAGCCCCAGCATTTT
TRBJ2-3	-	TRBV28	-	CASRRQGSDTQYF	TGTGCCAGCAGGCGGCAGGGTTCAGATACGCAGTATTTT
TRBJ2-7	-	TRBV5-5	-	CASSIDRTDHEQYF	TGTGCCAGCAGCATCGACAGGACTGATCACGAGCAGTACTTC
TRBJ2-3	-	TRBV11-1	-	CASSLGSQDTQYF	TGTGCCAGCAGCTTAGGGTCCCAAGATACGCAGTATTTT
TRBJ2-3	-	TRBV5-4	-	CASSQDPTDTQYF	TGTGCCAGCAGCCAAGATCCGACCGATACGCAGTATTTT
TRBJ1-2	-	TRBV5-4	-	CASSSGVGGYTF	TGTGCCAGCAGCTCAGGGGTGGGTGGCTACACCTTC
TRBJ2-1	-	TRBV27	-	CASSLRASSYNEQFF	TGTGCCAGCAGCCTCCGGGCCAGTTCCTACAATGAGCAGTTCTTC
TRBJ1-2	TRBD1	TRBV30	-	CAWSGPGQGAGGYTF	TGTGCCTGGAGTGGCCCCGGACAGGGGGCGGGAGGCTACACCTTC
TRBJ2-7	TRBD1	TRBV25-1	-	CASSLTGPGQEQYF	TGTGCCAGCAGTTTGACAGGGCCAGGCCAAGAGCAGTACTTC
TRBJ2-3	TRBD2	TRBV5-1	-	CASSLAPSGSKTDTQYF	TGCGCCAGCAGCTTGGCTCCTAGCGGGAGCAAGACAGATACGCAGTATTTT
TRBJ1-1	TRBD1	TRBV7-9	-	CASSWDRSGAFF	TGTGCCAGCAGCTGGGACAGGAGTGGAGCTTTCTTT
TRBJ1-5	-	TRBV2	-	CASSGVLGSNQPQHF	TGTGCCAGCAGTGGAGTCCTCGGGAGCAATCAGCCCCAGCATTTT
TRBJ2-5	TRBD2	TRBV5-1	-	CASSFDGRGGETQYF	TGCGCCAGCAGCTTCGATGGGCGCGGGGGGGAGACCCAGTACTTC
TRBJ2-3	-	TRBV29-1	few	CSVDAAGGTDTQYF	TGCAGCGTTGACGCGGCAGGGGGCACAGATACGCAGTATTTT
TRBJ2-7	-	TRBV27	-	CAAGRVSYEQYF	TGTGCCGCAGGCCGGGTATCCTACGAGCAGTACTTC
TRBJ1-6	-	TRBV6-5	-	CASSYSIAGFGSPLHF	TGTGCCAGCAGTTACTCGATCGCAGGGTTCGGTTCACCCCTCCACTTT
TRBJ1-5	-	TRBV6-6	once	CASTSDSNQPQHF	TGTGCCAGCACCTCAGATAGCAATCAGCCCCAGCATTTT
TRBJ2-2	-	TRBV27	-	CASSAGQSNTGELFF	TGTGCCAGCAGTGCGGGACAGTCGAACACCGGGGAGCTGTTTTTT
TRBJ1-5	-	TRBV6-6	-	CASSDNQPQHF	TGTGCCAGCAGCGATAATCAGCCCCAGCATTTT
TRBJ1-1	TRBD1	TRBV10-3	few	CAATGVGYTEAFF	TGTGCCGCAACAGGGGTGGGGTACACTGAAGCTTTCTTT
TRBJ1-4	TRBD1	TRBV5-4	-	CASSSGRQGPNEKLFF	TGTGCCAGCAGCTCTGGACGACAGGGGCCTAATGAAAAACTGTTTTTT
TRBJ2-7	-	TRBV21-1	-	CASSIPGGKKGEQYF	TGTGCCAGCAGCATCCCGGGCGGCAAAAAGGGAGAGCAGTACTTC
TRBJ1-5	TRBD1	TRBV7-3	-	CASSQPTGAYSNQPQHF	TGTGCCAGCAGCCAACCGACAGGGGCCTATAGCAATCAGCCCCAGCATTTT